The 30 T cell receptor beta chains presented below share a single source sample, sequenced in a study of blood T cell repertoires in COVID-19. Profiled with immunoSEQ multiplex PCR; TCRdb holds only in-frame clones, not every one. Counted here are approximately 90,000 clones, 80% to 85% occurring once; the ten biggest clones make up around 29%. Sequencing was carried out using peripheral blood. The receptors here all came from a woman older than 75 with active or convalescent COVID-19.

The chain's CDR3 is CASSRQGARGYTF. Written as DNA, the CDR3 is TGTGCCAGCAGCCGACAGGGGGCACGCGGCTACACCTTC. The chain links TRBV7-9 to TRBJ1-2; 10 bases align to TRBD1. The CDR3 runs 13 residues. CDR1 and CDR2 from the germline V gene are SEHNR and FQNEAQ (reference sequence). Losses at the gene ends were 5 bases for V and 8 bases for J; bases not matched to a gene: 5.

This clone was detected only a few times. This sequence joins TRBV10-3 and TRBJ2-3; TRBD1 is a possible D gene (5 bases). The V gene's germline CDR1 is ENHRY and CDR2 SYGVKD. Between the trimmed V and J ends, which lost 4 bases and 0 bases, there was a span of 17 bases. This CDR3 contains 17 residues. The CDR3 DNA follows: TGTGCCATCAGTGCGTACGACAGAAGTCCTAGCACAGATACGCAGTATTTT. This sequence encodes CAISAYDRSPSTDTQYF.

The chain employs TRBV11-3 and TRBJ2-6; 8 nucleotides line up with TRBD2. The V segment lost 3 bases and the J segment 0 bases; nucleotides outside the gene matches: 7. The CDR3 runs 18 residues. Germline CDR1 SGHNT, CDR2 YENEEA. CDR3 sequence: CASSFAAGGHSGANVLTF. In DNA, the CDR3 is TGTGCCAGCAGCTTTGCCGCGGGGGGTCACTCTGGGGCCAACGTCCTGACTTTC.

The rearrangement links TRBV9 to TRBJ2-2; TRBD2 is a possible D gene (6 bases). Germline V lookup: CDR1 SGDLS, CDR2 YYNGEE. The germline V and J ends were trimmed by 3 bases and 0 bases, with 12 bases remaining between them. The CDR3 consists of 16 residues. Here the CDR3 reads CASSASLAPNTGELFF. CDR3 bases: TGTGCCAGCAGCGCCAGCCTAGCGCCGAACACCGGGGAGCTGTTTTTT.

The chain uses TRBV9 and TRBJ2-1; D possibly corresponds to TRBD2 (7 bases). The germline V gene encodes CDR1 SGDLS and CDR2 YYNGEE. The V end lost 5 bases, the J end lost 6 bases, and 15 bases lay between the germline ends. The CDR3 sequence is 14 residues long. The CDR3 reads CASSRGAGGNEQFF. CDR3 nucleotide sequence: TGTGCCAGCAGTCGGGGGGCTGGGGGCAATGAGCAGTTCTTC.

The V and J genes are TRBV2 and TRBJ2-3, with D perhaps matching TRBD2 (7 bases). Germline lookup yields CDR1 SNHLY and CDR2 FYNNEI. The V end lost 5 bases, the J end lost 6 bases, and 18 bases lay between the germline ends. CDR3 size: 15 residues. In DNA form, the CDR3 reads TGTGCCAGCAGTTTTTCCGCGGGGGCCCCCGATACGCAGTATTTT. It encodes CASSFSAGAPDTQYF.

The table lists this clone with a count of one. The chain has TRBV5-8 and TRBJ1-1; 7 bases match TRBD1. Germline V gene sequence: CDR1 SGHTS, CDR2 YDEGEE. The junction had 4 bases not matched to a gene; V was cut back by 5 bases and J by 3 bases. This CDR3 has 13 residues. CDR3 sequence: CASRRQGHTEAFF. CDR3 sequence (DNA): TGTGCCAGCAGGCGACAGGGCCACACTGAAGCTTTCTTT.

This clone was seen a few times. J is TRBJ2-7 and V is TRBV7-2, with 10 bases matching TRBD2. V gave up 5 bases and J gave up 0 bases; unmatched junction bases: 10. This CDR3 contains 17 residues. Looked up from germline, CDR1 is SGHTA and CDR2 is FQGNSA. The chain's CDR3 is CASSLSATSGFSYEQYF. The CDR3 region has the DNA TGTGCCAGCAGCCTTTCCGCGACTAGCGGGTTCTCCTACGAGCAGTACTTC.

V gene TRBV27 combines with J gene TRBJ2-5; a possible D gene is TRBD2 (6 bases). The germline V gene encodes CDR1 MNHEY and CDR2 SMNVEV (reference sequence). CDR3 size: 14 residues. V lost 4 bases, J lost 1 base, and 10 bases lay in between. DNA of the CDR3: TGTGCCAGCAGTTGGGGGGTGAGCCAAGAGACCCAGTACTTC. Translation gives CASSWGVSQETQYF.

This clone came up a few times. Germline is not matched at one junction end, which may reflect a read error. V is TRBV4-2 and J is TRBJ2-2, with D unclear. CDR3 length: 13 residues. The germline V gene has CDR1 LGHNA and CDR2 YNFKEQ. In nucleotides, the CDR3 is TGTGCCAGCAGCCAAGAGGAGTCCAGCTCGAGGCTTTTT. Protein product: CASSQEESSSRLF.

This clone is a singleton in its sample. The CDR3 nucleotides are TGTGCCAGCAGTACCAGGGTTGGCGAAGAGCCCCAGCATTTT. Translating it yields CASSTRVGEEPQHF. The chain links TRBV2 to TRBJ1-5; D possibly corresponds to TRBD1 (5 bases). The V end lost 5 bases, the J end lost 8 bases, and 16 bases lay between the germline ends. CDR1 is SNHLY and CDR2 is FYNNEI in the germline V gene. The CDR3 consists of 14 residues.

This rearrangement joins TRBV2 to TRBJ2-2; a possible D gene is TRBD1 (5 bases). This CDR3 spans 15 amino acids. The V gene's germline CDR1 is SNHLY and CDR2 FYNNEI. V lost 2 bases and J 2 bases, leaving 9 bases between the germline ends. The CDR3 region has the DNA TGTGCCAGCAGTGAACTACAGGATAACACCGGGGAGCTGTTTTTT. It translates to CASSELQDNTGELFF.

V is TRBV27 and J is TRBJ1-2, with 12 nucleotides matching TRBD1. With 5 bases clipped from V and 1 base from J, the junction kept 8 bases outside the gene matches. The CDR3 runs 17 residues. CDR1 MNHEY and CDR2 SMNVEV come from the germline V gene (reference sequence). CDR3: CASSPGTGGLLNYGYTF. The CDR3 DNA reads as TGTGCCAGCAGTCCCGGGACAGGGGGCTTGCTTAACTATGGCTACACCTTC.

The chain couples TRBV28 to TRBJ1-1; 10 nucleotides match TRBD1. V was pared by 6 bases and J by 10 bases, with 2 bases of the junction left unmatched. This CDR3 has 11 residues. CDR1 is MDHEN and CDR2 is SYDVKM in the germline V gene. In nucleotides, the CDR3 is TGTGCCAGCAGAGACAGGGGGCCAGCTTTCTTT. Translating gives CASRDRGPAFF.

This sequence joins TRBV5-1 and TRBJ2-1; TRBD2 might be the D (6 bases). V dropped 3 bases and J dropped 7 bases, with 11 bases sitting between them. There are 13 residues in the CDR3. Germline lookup yields CDR1 SGHRS and CDR2 YFSETQ. CDR3 sequence: CASSSVGGNEQFF. The CDR3 DNA follows: TGCGCCAGCAGCTCCGTGGGGGGTAATGAGCAGTTCTTC.

The CDR3 bases are TGTGCCAGCAGTAGGGGATACCAAGAGACCCAGTACTTC. Its protein is CASSRGYQETQYF. V is TRBV25-1 and J is TRBJ2-5, with D tentatively TRBD1 (5 bases). CDR3 size: 13 residues. Germline V gene data show CDR1 as MGHDK and CDR2 as SYGVNS. Trimming removed 5 bases at V and 0 bases at J, with 7 bases between.

CDR3 region: CASSSRTSGGADTQYF. CDR3 sequence (DNA): TGTGCCAGCAGTAGCCGGACTAGCGGGGGCGCAGATACGCAGTATTTT. The chain has TRBV6-6 and TRBJ2-3; 13 bases agree with TRBD2. CDR1 MNHNY and CDR2 SVGAGI come from the germline V gene (reference sequence). The CDR3 has 16 residues. After removal of 5 bases from V and 4 bases from J, the junction contained 6 bases not matched to a gene.

This chain's CDR3 is CASSPMSGETQYF. CDR3 DNA sequence: TGTGCCAGCAGCCCCATGAGCGGAGAGACCCAGTACTTC. V usage is TRBV11-3 and J usage is TRBJ2-5, with D tentatively TRBD2 (5 bases). The CDR3 extends over 13 amino acids. The germline V and J ends were trimmed by 5 bases and 4 bases, with 11 bases remaining between them. Germline V lookup: CDR1 SGHNT, CDR2 YENEEA.

This chain connects TRBV4-1 to TRBJ1-2; the D gene is possibly TRBD1 (5 bases). The CDR3 has 13 residues. Germline CDR1 and CDR2: MGHRA and YSYEKL. Trimming took off 0 bases at V and 7 bases at J, with 9 bases between the two ends. CDR3 sequence reads: CASSQDRASGYTF. Written as DNA, the CDR3 is TGCGCCAGCAGCCAAGACAGGGCCAGTGGCTACACCTTC.

The chain combines TRBV6-2 or TRBV6-3 with TRBJ1-1, with D hard to call. V was shortened by 2 bases and J by 2 bases, with 9 bases between the two germline ends. This CDR3 contains 14 residues. The V gene's germline CDR1 is MNHEY and CDR2 SVGEGT. Here the CDR3 DNA reads TGTGCCAGCAGTTACACCTACCTAAACACTGAAGCTTTCTTT. This sequence encodes CASSYTYLNTEAFF.

The gene calls are TRBV29-1 and TRBJ2-3; 12 bases align to TRBD2. Germline CDR1 is SQVTM and CDR2 is ANQGSEA. V lost 3 bases and J lost 5; bases outside the gene matches: 9. The length of the CDR3 is 16 residues. The DNA for the CDR3 is TGCAGCGTTGATGCGGCTAGCGGGAGGGCTATAGATACGCAGTATTTT. Residues: CSVDAASGRAIDTQYF.

This clone was observed a single time. The gene calls are TRBV6-5 and TRBJ1-3; tentative D call: TRBD1 (6 bases). The germline V gene has CDR1 MNHEY and CDR2 SVGAGI. Trimming took 4 bases from V and 0 from J, leaving 13 bases between them. CDR3 length: 16 amino acids. CDR3 residues: CASSWAGAHSGNTIYF. CDR3 bases: TGTGCCAGCAGTTGGGCAGGGGCCCACTCTGGAAACACCATATATTTT.

J is TRBJ2-7 and V is TRBV3-1 (or the pseudogene TRBV3-2), with D hard to call. Germline CDR1 reads LGHDT; CDR2 reads YNNKEL (reference sequence). V was clipped by 4 bases and J by 2 bases, with 15 bases between them. The CDR3 has 15 amino acids. DNA for the CDR3: TGTGCCAGCAGCCTCGGCCGTTTGGAGCCCTACGAGCAGTACTTC. Its translation: CASSLGRLEPYEQYF.

V and J are TRBV12-3 or TRBV12-4 and TRBJ2-7; a weak D match, TRBD2 (5 bases). This CDR3 is 13 amino acids long. The V end was cut by 1 base, the J end by 6 bases, with 10 bases between. The CDR3 DNA reads TGTGCCAGCAGTTTAGTCTCGGACTCCGAGCAGTACTTC. Its protein product is CASSLVSDSEQYF.

V and J are TRBV15 and TRBJ2-3; TRBD2 aligns across 7 bases. The ends lost 5 bases at V and 3 bases at J; junction bases unmatched: 11. This CDR3 has 16 amino acids. Germline values: CDR1 LNHNV, CDR2 YYDKDF (reference sequence). The CDR3, as DNA: TGTGCCACCAGCGGGGGGGTGGGTATGGGTACAGATACGCAGTATTTT. It specifies CATSGGVGMGTDTQYF.

The CDR3: CASSQVVGAGNEQFF. The DNA of the CDR3 is TGTGCCAGCAGCCAGGTGGTTGGGGCAGGCAATGAGCAGTTCTTC. J is TRBJ2-1 and V is TRBV3-1 (or the pseudogene TRBV3-2), with D possibly TRBD1 on 5 matching bases. V lost 3 bases and J lost 6, with 15 bases in between. CDR1 is LGHDT and CDR2 is YNNKEL in the germline V gene (reference sequence). The CDR3 is 15 residues long.

The chain employs TRBV11-2 and TRBJ1-6, with 7 bases fitting TRBD1. This CDR3 contains 13 residues. Germline V gives CDR1 SGHAT, CDR2 FQNNGV. J was trimmed by 12 bases and V by 6 bases; bases with no gene match: 8. CDR3: CASRETGALPLHF. For the CDR3, the DNA is TGTGCCAGCAGGGAAACAGGGGCCTTACCCCTCCACTTT.

The gene calls are TRBV20-1 and TRBJ1-2; a weak D match, TRBD1 (5 bases). Deletions cut 3 bases from V and 0 bases from J, with 11 bases between. The V gene's germline CDR1 is DFQATT and CDR2 SNEGSKA (reference sequence). CDR3 length: 14 amino acids. The DNA of the CDR3 is TGCAGTGCTAGTACAGGATTAGCTAACTATGGCTACACCTTC. Residues: CSASTGLANYGYTF.

The chain employs TRBV19 and TRBJ2-3, with D unclear. The CDR3 has 15 residues. Trimming pared 1 base from V and 2 bases from J, leaving 10 bases between. CDR1 is LNHDA, CDR2 SQIVND, per germline (reference sequence). This CDR3 is CASSIGAGTTDTQYF. Written as DNA, the CDR3 is TGTGCCAGTAGTATAGGGGCAGGTACCACAGATACGCAGTATTTT.

The chain joins TRBV21-1 to TRBJ2-1; the table's D call of TRBD2 was not tested on the DNA. TRBV21-1 is flagged as a pseudogene. The length of the CDR3 is 20 residues. The CDR3 nucleotides read TGTGCCAGCGGCTACGTTAGTTCCCCCAAGGGGACTAGCGGGAACAGTGAGCAGTTCTTC. It specifies CASGYVSSPKGTSGNSEQFF.